This TCR beta chain was identified in a study of tumor-infiltrating lymphocytes in primary liver carcinoma. From around 0.5 ug of total RNA, TCR beta-specific cDNA was reverse-transcribed using a constant-region primer. Three nested multiplex PCR rounds, a slightly modified ARM-PCR method, built the TCR beta libraries. Running about 11 cycles apiece, the first two PCR rounds relied on TRBV1-TRBV30 forward primers together with a C-beta reverse primer. MiXCR was run by TCRdb on the multiplex PCR reads, yielding one entry per CDR3 protein. Among tens of thousands of distinct CDR3 sequences, 71% were seen once, and the ten largest hold roughly 15%. Study observations and caveats: Lesser overlap characterized tumor-adjacent and tumor-blood pairs relative to tumor region pairs.

DNA and RNA were both co-extracted from about 19-30 mg of bulk tissue that had not been sorted. To note about this clonotype: Its antigen is not known. Compared with germline, one end of the junction differs, possibly owing to a read error.

Germline V CDR1 and CDR2: SGHAT, FQNNGV. The CDR3 spans 14 residues. The sample taken for sequencing was liver tumor tissue from sampling region 4. The subset is: tumor region T4, right-lateral pole. This TCR came from a woman in her sixties with primary liver carcinoma and hepatitis B virus infection. The chain combines TRBV11-2 with TRBJ1-4; D unresolved. CDR3 amino acids: CTSTLQTTNEKLFF. In nucleotides, the CDR3 is TGCACCAGCACACTACAGACAACTAATGAAAAACTGTTTTTC.